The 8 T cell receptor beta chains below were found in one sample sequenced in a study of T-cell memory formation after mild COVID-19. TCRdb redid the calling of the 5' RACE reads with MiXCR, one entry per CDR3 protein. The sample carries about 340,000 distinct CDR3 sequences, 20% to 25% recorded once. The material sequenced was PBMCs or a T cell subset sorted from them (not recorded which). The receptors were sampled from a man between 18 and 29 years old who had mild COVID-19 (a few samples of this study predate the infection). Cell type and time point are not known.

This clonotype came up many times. The chain's CDR3 is CASSPGGNSGANVLTF. In DNA, the CDR3 is TGTGCCAGCAGCCCCGGGGGGAACTCTGGGGCCAACGTCCTGACTTTC. The genes are TRBV11-2 and TRBJ2-6; TRBD2 matches 7 bases. Trimming removed 5 bases from V and 0 bases from J; junction bases left unmatched: 4. Germline assignment: CDR1 SGHAT and CDR2 FQNNGV. CDR3 length: 16 residues.

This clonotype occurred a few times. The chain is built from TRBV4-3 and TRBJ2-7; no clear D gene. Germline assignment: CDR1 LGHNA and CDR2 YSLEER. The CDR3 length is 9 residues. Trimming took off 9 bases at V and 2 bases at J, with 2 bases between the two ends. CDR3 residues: CASPYEQYF. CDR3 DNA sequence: TGCGCCAGTCCCTACGAGCAGTACTTC.

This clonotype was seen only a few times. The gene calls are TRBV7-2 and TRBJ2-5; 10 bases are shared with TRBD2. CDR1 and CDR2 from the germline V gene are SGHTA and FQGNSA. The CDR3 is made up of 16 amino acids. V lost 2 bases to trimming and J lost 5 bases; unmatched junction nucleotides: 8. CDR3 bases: TGTGCCAGCAGCTTACACACCTTACTAGCGGGGGAGACCCAGTACTTC. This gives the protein CASSLHTLLAGETQYF. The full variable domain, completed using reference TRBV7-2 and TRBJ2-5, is GAGVSQSPSNKVTEKGKDVELRCDPISGHTALYWYRQSLGQGLEFLIYFQGNSAPDKSGLPSDRFSAERTGGSVSTLTIQRTQQEDSAVYLCASSLHTLLAGETQYFGPGTRLLVL.

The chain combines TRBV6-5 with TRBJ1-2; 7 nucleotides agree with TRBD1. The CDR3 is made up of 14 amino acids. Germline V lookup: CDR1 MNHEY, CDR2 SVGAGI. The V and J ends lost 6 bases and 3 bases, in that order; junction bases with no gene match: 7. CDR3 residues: CASSLDRSHYGYTF. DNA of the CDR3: TGTGCCAGCAGCCTGGACAGGTCCCACTATGGCTACACCTTC.

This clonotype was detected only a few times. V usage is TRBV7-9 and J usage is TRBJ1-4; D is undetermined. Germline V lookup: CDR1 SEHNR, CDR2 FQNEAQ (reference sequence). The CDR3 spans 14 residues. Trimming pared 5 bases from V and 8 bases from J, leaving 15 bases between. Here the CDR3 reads CASSPGRFGEKLFF. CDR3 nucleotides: TGTGCCAGCAGCCCCGGACGGTTCGGAGAAAAACTGTTTTTT.

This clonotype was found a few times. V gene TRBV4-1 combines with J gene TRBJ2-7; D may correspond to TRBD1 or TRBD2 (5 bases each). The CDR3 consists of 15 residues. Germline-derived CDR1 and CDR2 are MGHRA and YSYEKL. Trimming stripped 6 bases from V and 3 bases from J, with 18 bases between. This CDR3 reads CASRRETVDYYEQYF. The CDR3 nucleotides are TGCGCCAGCAGACGTGAGACAGTAGACTACTACGAGCAGTACTTC.

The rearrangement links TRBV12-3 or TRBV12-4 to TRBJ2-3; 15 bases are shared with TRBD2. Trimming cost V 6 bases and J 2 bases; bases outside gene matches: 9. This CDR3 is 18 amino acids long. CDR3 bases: TGTGCCAGCAGCCCACGGACTAGCGGGAGGGACTACACAGATACGCAGTATTTT. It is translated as CASSPRTSGRDYTDTQYF.

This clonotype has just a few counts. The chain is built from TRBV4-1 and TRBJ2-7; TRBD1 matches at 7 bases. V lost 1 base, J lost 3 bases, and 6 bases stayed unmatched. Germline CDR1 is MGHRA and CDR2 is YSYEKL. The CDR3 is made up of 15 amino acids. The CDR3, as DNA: TGCGCCAGCAGCCAAGGACAGGGAATAAGCTACGAGCAGTACTTC. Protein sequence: CASSQGQGISYEQYF.